This TCR beta chain was obtained from a study of T cells in Graves' hyperthyroidism and ophthalmopathy. Amplification of TCR beta CDR3 regions was performed using RNA transcripts as template. First-round RT-PCR with HTBI primers amplified the TCR CDR3 region. TCRdb used MiXCR to reprocess the multiplex PCR reads, holding one entry per CDR3 protein. The repertoire includes about 210,000 distinct CDR3 sequences, 17% of them detected once, and approximately 50% sits in the top ten. This clonotype was observed a handful of times. Absence of ophthalmopathy progression within 18 months defined stable Graves' hyperthyroidism. Any patient presenting with uncontrolled infection, other autoimmune disease, pregnancy or lactation was left out. PBMCs were derived from roughly 9.6 ml fresh peripheral blood. Sequenced: blood. This clonotype was sampled from a man over 45 with Graves' hyperthyroidism.

The CDR3 coding sequence is TGTGCCAGCAGCAATACAGGTTATGGCTACACCTTC. Encoded protein: CASSNTGYGYTF. This chain connects TRBV6-1 to TRBJ1-2, with a possible D match to TRBD1 (5 bases). Germline CDR1 reads MNHNS; CDR2 reads SASEGT. This CDR3 is 12 amino acids long. Trimming shortened V by 6 bases and J by 5 bases, and 10 bases separated the two germline ends.